This T cell receptor (beta chain) was profiled in a study of blood T cell repertoires in COVID-19. About the research overall: The United States, Italy and Spain were the sources of the acute and convalescent COVID-19 samples. In each case, the material was cDNA or gDNA derived from T cells, B-cell-depleted T cells, or PBMCs.

This CDR3 contains 12 residues. Germline CDR1 is MNHEY and CDR2 is SVGAGI. Trimming took 8 bases from V and 3 from J, leaving 9 bases between them. Original data processing: Scientists estimated how many nucleated cells there were by amplifying reference gene primers. The table came from immunoSEQ multiplex PCR; TCRdb's copy has only in-frame clones and leaves some out. For V, J and clone size, that table is used; D and trimming come from the DNA. The table has around 30,000 clones, more than 75% seen once. The specimen sequenced was peripheral blood. This TCR was recovered from a man aged 65 to 85 with active or convalescent COVID-19. This rearrangement joins TRBV6-5 to TRBJ2-3; D is perhaps TRBD2 (5 bases). The CDR3 loop is CASGSETDTQYF. Written as DNA, the CDR3 is TGTGCCAGCGGTAGCGAAACAGATACGCAGTATTTT.